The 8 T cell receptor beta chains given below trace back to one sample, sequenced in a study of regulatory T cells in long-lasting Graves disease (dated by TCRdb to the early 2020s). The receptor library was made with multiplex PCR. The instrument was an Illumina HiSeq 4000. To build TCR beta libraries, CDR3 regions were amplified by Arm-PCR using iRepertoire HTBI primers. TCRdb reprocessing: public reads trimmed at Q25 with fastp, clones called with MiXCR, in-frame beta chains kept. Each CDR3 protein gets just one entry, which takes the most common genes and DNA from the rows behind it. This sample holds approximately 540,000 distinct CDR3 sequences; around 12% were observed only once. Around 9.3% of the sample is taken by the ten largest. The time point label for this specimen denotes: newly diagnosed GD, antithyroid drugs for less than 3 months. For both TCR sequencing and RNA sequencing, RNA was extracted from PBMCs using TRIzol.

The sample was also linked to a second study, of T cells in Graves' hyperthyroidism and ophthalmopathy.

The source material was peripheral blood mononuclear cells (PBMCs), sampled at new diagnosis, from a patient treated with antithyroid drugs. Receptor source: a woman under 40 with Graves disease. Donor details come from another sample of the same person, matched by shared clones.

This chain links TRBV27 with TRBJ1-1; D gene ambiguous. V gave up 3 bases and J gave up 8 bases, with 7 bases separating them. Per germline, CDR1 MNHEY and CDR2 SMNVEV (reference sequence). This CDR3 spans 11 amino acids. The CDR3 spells CASSFLGEAFF. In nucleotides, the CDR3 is TGTGCCAGCAGTTTTCTAGGGGAAGCTTTCTTT.

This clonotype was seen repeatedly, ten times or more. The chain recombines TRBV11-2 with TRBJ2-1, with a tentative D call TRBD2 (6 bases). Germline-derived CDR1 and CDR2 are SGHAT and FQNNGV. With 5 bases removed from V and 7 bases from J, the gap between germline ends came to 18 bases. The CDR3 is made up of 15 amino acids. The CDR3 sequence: CASSPWEAPGNEQFF. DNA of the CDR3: TGTGCCAGCAGCCCATGGGAGGCTCCGGGTAATGAGCAGTTCTTC.

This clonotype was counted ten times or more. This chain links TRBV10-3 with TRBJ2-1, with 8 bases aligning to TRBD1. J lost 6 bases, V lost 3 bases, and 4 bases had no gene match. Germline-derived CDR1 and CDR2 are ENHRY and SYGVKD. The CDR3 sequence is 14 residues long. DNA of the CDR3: TGTGCCATCAGTGATCCGGACAGGGCCAATGAGCAGTTCTTC. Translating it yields CAISDPDRANEQFF.

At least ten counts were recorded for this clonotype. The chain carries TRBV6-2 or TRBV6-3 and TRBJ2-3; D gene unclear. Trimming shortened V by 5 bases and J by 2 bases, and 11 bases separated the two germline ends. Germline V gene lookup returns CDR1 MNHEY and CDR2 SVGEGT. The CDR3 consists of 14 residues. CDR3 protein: CASSVPPLTDTQYF. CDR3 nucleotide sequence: TGTGCCAGCAGTGTCCCCCCCCTCACAGATACGCAGTATTTT.

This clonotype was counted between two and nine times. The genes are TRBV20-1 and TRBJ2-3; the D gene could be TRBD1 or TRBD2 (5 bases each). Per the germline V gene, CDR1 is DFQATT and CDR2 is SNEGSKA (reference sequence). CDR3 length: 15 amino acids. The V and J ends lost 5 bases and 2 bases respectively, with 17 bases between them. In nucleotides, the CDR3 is TGCAGTGCTCTTAGATTGGGGGAACTCACAGATACGCAGTATTTT. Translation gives CSALRLGELTDTQYF.

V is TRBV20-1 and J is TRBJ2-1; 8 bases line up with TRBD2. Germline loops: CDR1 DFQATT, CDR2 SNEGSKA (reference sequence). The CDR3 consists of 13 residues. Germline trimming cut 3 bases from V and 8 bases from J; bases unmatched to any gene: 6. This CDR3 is CSARREDRDEQFF. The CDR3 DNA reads TGCAGTGCTAGGCGGGAGGATAGGGATGAGCAGTTCTTC.

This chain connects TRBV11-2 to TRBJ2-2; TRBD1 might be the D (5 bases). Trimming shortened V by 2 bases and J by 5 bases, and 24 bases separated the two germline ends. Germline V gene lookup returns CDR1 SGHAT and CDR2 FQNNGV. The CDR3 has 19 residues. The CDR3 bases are TGTGCCAGCAGCTTATCCATGGGTCGAAAAGGGGCCGGGACCGGGGAGCTGTTTTTT. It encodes CASSLSMGRKGAGTGELFF.

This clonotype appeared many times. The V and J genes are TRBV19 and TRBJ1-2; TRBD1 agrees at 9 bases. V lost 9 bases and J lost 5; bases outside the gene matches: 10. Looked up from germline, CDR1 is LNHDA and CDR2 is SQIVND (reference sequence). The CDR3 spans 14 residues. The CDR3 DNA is TGTGCCAGCAGTTTGGCCGGGACAGGGTATGGCTACACCTTC. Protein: CASSLAGTGYGYTF.